The 10 T cell receptor beta chains presented below share a single source sample, sequenced in a study of T-cell reconstitution after alpha-beta-depleted transplantation in children. Unique molecular identifiers were used to barcode this TCRbeta library. MiXCR was run by TCRdb on the PCR reads, yielding one entry per CDR3 protein. The sample consists of about 610,000 distinct CDR3 sequences, over 9.5% of them appearing once. The source material was PBMCs from the stem cell graft donor, sampled from the stem cell graft. The receptors derive from a human donor who donated a stem cell graft to a child with acute myeloid leukemia.

The chain recombines TRBV3-1 with TRBJ1-2; D is ambiguous. Between the trimmed V and J ends, which lost 5 bases and 5 bases, there was a span of 15 bases. This CDR3 has 14 amino acids. The V gene's germline CDR1 is LGHDT and CDR2 YNNKEL (reference sequence). The CDR3 sequence is CASSRERTAYGYTF. CDR3 nucleotide sequence: TGTGCCAGCAGCAGGGAAAGGACGGCTTATGGCTACACCTTC.

There are a few counts of this clonotype. V and J are TRBV7-9 and TRBJ2-1; tentative D call: TRBD1 (6 bases). CDR3 length: 14 amino acids. Germline CDR1 and CDR2: SEHNR and FQNEAQ (reference sequence). The V and J ends lost 1 base and 8 bases respectively, with 12 bases between them. The CDR3 sequence: CASSLVTEGDEQFF. In DNA form, the CDR3 reads TGTGCCAGCAGCTTAGTGACTGAGGGGGATGAGCAGTTCTTC.

This clonotype turned up a few times. The chain joins TRBV20-1 to TRBJ2-1, with TRBD1 as a possible D gene (6 bases). This CDR3 region has 12 residues. From germline, CDR1 is DFQATT and CDR2 SNEGSKA (reference sequence). V was clipped by 4 bases and J by 6 bases, with 10 bases between them. The chain's CDR3 is CSATGQTNEQFF. CDR3 nucleotides: TGCAGTGCTACAGGACAGACCAATGAGCAGTTCTTC.

The chain links TRBV3-1 to TRBJ2-7, with D possibly TRBD1 on 5 matching bases. Trimming pared 0 bases from V and 1 base from J, leaving 10 bases between. There are 15 residues in the CDR3. Germline V lookup: CDR1 LGHDT, CDR2 YNNKEL (reference sequence). CDR3 DNA: TGTGCCAGCAGCCAAGACAGGGTTCCTTCCTACGAGCAGTACTTC. It specifies CASSQDRVPSYEQYF.

The rearrangement joins TRBV12-3 or TRBV12-4 to TRBJ2-1; D is perhaps TRBD2 (6 bases). The CDR3 consists of 17 residues. The germline V and J ends were trimmed by 8 bases and 0 bases, with 20 bases remaining between them. Here the CDR3 DNA reads TGTGCCAGCTTATCGACAACGGGGGTTAGCTCCTACAATGAGCAGTTCTTC. Translated, it gives CASLSTTGVSSYNEQFF.

There are a few counts of this clonotype. The V call is TRBV29-1, the J call TRBJ2-1; TRBD1 agrees at 10 bases. Trimming at V came to 7 bases and at J to 0 bases, leaving 3 bases not matched to a gene. The CDR3 length is 14 residues. The germline gives CDR1 SQVTM, CDR2 ANQGSEA. CDR3 region: CSGDRGISYNEQFF. The CDR3 DNA reads TGCAGCGGGGACAGGGGAATCTCCTACAATGAGCAGTTCTTC.

The rearrangement links TRBV5-1 to TRBJ2-3; TRBD2 agrees at 8 bases. Unmatched junction bases numbered 14, after V lost 0 bases and J lost 2 bases. Germline-derived CDR1 and CDR2 are SGHRS and YFSETQ. This CDR3 has 19 amino acids. CDR3 in DNA: TGCGCCAGCAGCTTGGAGGTGTCTAGACTAGCGCCTAACACAGATACGCAGTATTTT. It yields the protein CASSLEVSRLAPNTDTQYF.

The chain uses TRBV29-1 and TRBJ2-2, with TRBD1 as a possible D gene (5 bases). V lost 5 bases, J lost 3 bases, and 10 bases lay in between. Looked up from germline, CDR1 is SQVTM and CDR2 is ANQGSEA. The CDR3 totals 13 residues. The CDR3 nucleotides are TGCAGCGTTCTAGACAGAGACACCGGGGAGCTGTTTTTT. Protein product: CSVLDRDTGELFF.

The chain joins TRBV27 to TRBJ2-7, with TRBD1 matching over 10 bases. This CDR3 has 15 residues. Germline CDR1 is MNHEY and CDR2 is SMNVEV (reference sequence). With V trimmed by 6 bases and J by 3 bases, 8 bases remained unmatched. The CDR3 loop is CASSATGGTNYEQYF. The CDR3 nucleotides are TGTGCCAGCAGCGCGACAGGGGGCACTAACTACGAGCAGTACTTC.

This chain links TRBV25-1 with TRBJ2-7; D is possibly TRBD2 (6 bases). Germline V lookup: CDR1 MGHDK, CDR2 SYGVNS. Trimming took 2 bases from V and 6 from J, leaving 17 bases between them. The CDR3 runs 15 residues. The CDR3 DNA sequence: TGTGCCAGCAGTGAACCCGGGACGCGGGATCGCGAGCAGTACTTC. Translation: CASSEPGTRDREQYF.